Each of the 9 T cell receptor beta chains below was sequenced from the same sample in a study of blood T cell repertoires in COVID-19. Only in-frame clones appear in the TCRdb table, and some are missing; sequencing was by immunoSEQ multiplex PCR. The repertoire has 60,000 to 85,000 clones, roughly 81% of them found once; the top ten carry roughly 11%. Sequencing used peripheral blood. The source is a man in his fifties or sixties with COVID-19, enrolled during active disease.

The V gene is TRBV12-5, the J gene TRBJ1-2; 9 nucleotides align to TRBD1. The CDR3 sequence is 13 residues long. The trim removed 5 bases at V and 6 bases at J, leaving 4 bases unmatched. CDR1 is LGHNT and CDR2 is FRNRAP in the germline V gene. The CDR3 sequence: CASGITGGDGYTF. As DNA, the CDR3 is TGTGCTAGTGGTATCACAGGGGGCGATGGCTACACCTTC.

The genes are TRBV7-9 and TRBJ2-5; D is uncertain. V lost 5 bases, J lost 4 bases, and 20 bases lay in between. CDR1 SEHNR and CDR2 FQNEAQ come from the germline V gene (reference sequence). This CDR3 has 16 amino acids. This CDR3 reads CASSPLRIGSGETQYF. CDR3 nucleotides: TGTGCCAGCAGCCCCCTCCGTATTGGGTCAGGAGAGACCCAGTACTTC.

The chain is built from TRBV30 and TRBJ2-5; 8 bases fit TRBD2. V gave up 8 bases and J gave up 1 base; unmatched junction bases: 15. CDR3 size: 16 residues. Germline-derived CDR1 and CDR2 are GTSNPN and SVGIG (reference sequence). Here the CDR3 reads CAGSTSQRGIQETQYF. CDR3 coding DNA: TGTGCCGGATCCACCTCCCAGCGGGGGATCCAAGAGACCCAGTACTTC.

V and J are TRBV5-1 and TRBJ2-7, with 9 bases aligning to TRBD1. Germline-derived CDR1 and CDR2 are SGHRS and YFSETQ. This CDR3 has 13 residues. The junction had 8 bases not matched to a gene; V was cut back by 7 bases and J by 6 bases. The CDR3, as DNA: TGCGCCAGCGGACCGGGACAGGGTGCCGAGCAGTACTTC. Translation gives CASGPGQGAEQYF.

The chain combines TRBV18 with TRBJ1-5; 7 nucleotides match TRBD1. This CDR3 has 16 residues. V trimming: 2 bases; J trimming: 6 bases; junction bases outside the gene matches: 10. CDR1 and CDR2 (germline): KGHSH, LQKENI. CDR3 protein: CASSPAAQGDGQPQHF. The CDR3 DNA reads TGTGCCAGCTCACCAGCTGCTCAGGGGGACGGTCAGCCCCAGCATTTT.

The CDR3 DNA reads as TGTGCCAGCAGCTTAGAAAGCGGGTTGGAAGCTTTCTTT. It translates to CASSLESGLEAFF. This sequence joins TRBV7-9 and TRBJ1-1; D remains unclear. This CDR3 has 13 amino acids. Trimming left V 1 base short and J 8 bases short, with 11 bases between. Per the germline V gene, CDR1 is SEHNR and CDR2 is FQNEAQ (reference sequence). The variable domain in full, with the rest retrieved from reference TRBV7-9 and TRBJ1-1, is DTGVSQNPRHKITKRGQNVTFRCDPISEHNRLYWYRQTLGQGPEFLTYFQNEAQLEKSRLLSDRFSAERPKGSFSTLEIQRTEQGDSAMYLCASSLESGLEAFFGQGTRLTVV.

The chain recombines TRBV11-2 with TRBJ2-7; 9 nucleotides match TRBD2. V shed 4 bases, J shed 2 bases, and the junction held 6 bases outside the gene matches. The CDR3 has 15 residues. The germline gives CDR1 SGHAT, CDR2 FQNNGV. Here the CDR3 DNA reads TGTGCCAGCAGCTCTGGACTAGCGACTACCTACGAGCAGTACTTC. Protein product: CASSSGLATTYEQYF.

The chain joins TRBV5-1 to TRBJ2-2, with D tentatively TRBD1 (7 bases). This CDR3 comprises 16 residues. The germline V gene encodes CDR1 SGHRS and CDR2 YFSETQ. V dropped 2 bases and J dropped 4 bases, with 15 bases sitting between them. CDR3 sequence reads: CASSFGGGAGTGELFF. The CDR3 region has the DNA TGCGCCAGCAGCTTCGGAGGGGGCGCGGGCACCGGGGAGCTGTTTTTT.

This sequence joins TRBV1 and TRBJ2-1; the DNA was not compared with TRBD1, the D call given in the table. TRBV1 is a pseudogene. CDR3 size: 16 residues. The CDR3 DNA reads as TGCACCAGCAGCCAAGATAAGGACAGGGGGTCGGATGAGCAGTTCTTC. Translated, it gives CTSSQDKDRGSDEQFF.